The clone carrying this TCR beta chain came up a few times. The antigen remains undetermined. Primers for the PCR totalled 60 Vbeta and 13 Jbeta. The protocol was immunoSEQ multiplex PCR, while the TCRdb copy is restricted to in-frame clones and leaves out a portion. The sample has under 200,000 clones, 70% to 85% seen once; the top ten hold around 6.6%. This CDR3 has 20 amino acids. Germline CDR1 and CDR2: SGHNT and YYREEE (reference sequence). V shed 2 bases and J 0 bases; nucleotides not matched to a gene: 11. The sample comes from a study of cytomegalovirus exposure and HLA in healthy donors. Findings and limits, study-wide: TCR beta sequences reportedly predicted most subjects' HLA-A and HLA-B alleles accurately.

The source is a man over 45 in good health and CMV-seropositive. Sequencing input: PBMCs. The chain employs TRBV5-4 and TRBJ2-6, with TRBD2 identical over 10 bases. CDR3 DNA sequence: TGTGCCAGCAGCTTCCTCCTAGCGGGACTAGCGTTCTCTGGGGCCAACGTCCTGACTTTC. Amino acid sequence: CASSFLLAGLAFSGANVLTF. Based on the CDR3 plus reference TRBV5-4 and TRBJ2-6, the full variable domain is ETGVTQSPTHLIKTRGQQVTLRCSSQSGHNTVSWYQQALGQGPQFIFQYYREEENGRGNFPPRFSGLQFPNYSSELNVNALELDDSALYLCASSFLLAGLAFSGANVLTFGAGSRLTVL.